The 26 T cell receptor beta chains presented below share a single source sample, sequenced in a study of blood T cell repertoires in COVID-19. The protocol was immunoSEQ multiplex PCR, while the TCRdb copy is restricted to in-frame clones and leaves out a portion. The profile shows around 150,000 clones, roughly four fifths of them singletons. The sample comprised peripheral blood. These receptors all stem from an elderly woman with acute or convalescent COVID-19.

The chain couples TRBV5-1 to TRBJ2-3, with 9 nucleotides matching TRBD2. This CDR3 has 14 amino acids. Losses at the gene ends were 5 bases for V and 5 bases for J; bases not matched to a gene: 6. Germline V gene data show CDR1 as SGHRS and CDR2 as YFSETQ. The CDR3 DNA follows: TGCGCCAGCAGAGTAGCGGGAGTTGTAGATACGCAGTATTTT. It is translated as CASRVAGVVDTQYF.

A few counts support this clone. The V call is TRBV29-1, the J call TRBJ1-5, with D uncertain. The CDR3 runs 15 residues. Germline CDR1 is SQVTM and CDR2 is ANQGSEA. V lost 2 bases and J lost 0, with 11 bases in between. CDR3 amino acids: CSVEQNYYSNQPQHF. CDR3 sequence (DNA): TGCAGCGTTGAACAGAATTATTATAGCAATCAGCCCCAGCATTTT.

V gene TRBV5-1 combines with J gene TRBJ1-1, with D possibly being TRBD1 (6 bases). Trimming cost V 3 bases and J 4 bases, with 13 bases left between them. In germline, CDR1 is SGHRS, CDR2 YFSETQ. CDR3 length: 14 residues. This CDR3 reads CASSSQGVGTEAFF. The CDR3 DNA follows: TGCGCCAGCAGCTCACAGGGCGTGGGCACTGAAGCTTTCTTT. The full variable domain, with the rest looked up from reference TRBV5-1 and TRBJ1-1, is KAGVTQTPRYLIKTRGQQVTLSCSPISGHRSVSWYQQTPGQGLQFLFEYFSETQRNKGNFPGRFSGRQFSNSRSEMNVSTLELGDSALYLCASSSQGVGTEAFFGQGTRLTVV.

This clone is a singleton in its sample. The chain employs TRBV4-2 and TRBJ2-1, with TRBD2 matching over 9 bases. CDR1 and CDR2 from the germline V gene are LGHNA and YNFKEQ. The CDR3 runs to 16 residues. With V trimmed by 6 bases and J by 0 bases, 6 bases remained unmatched. This CDR3 reads CASSPVSGGSYNEQFF. The CDR3 DNA follows: TGTGCCAGCAGTCCGGTTAGCGGGGGCTCCTACAATGAGCAGTTCTTC.

The chain is built from TRBV19 and TRBJ1-2; no reliable D call. The CDR3 runs to 11 residues. V shed 5 bases and J shed 4 bases, with 5 bases lying between them. Germline assignment: CDR1 LNHDA and CDR2 SQIVND (reference sequence). CDR3: CASSQIYGYTF. DNA for the CDR3: TGTGCCAGTAGTCAGATCTATGGCTACACCTTC.

The chain combines TRBV7-9 with TRBJ2-1; tentative D call: TRBD2 (6 bases). V was cut by 1 base and J by 0 bases, with 19 bases left in between. Germline CDR1 reads SEHNR; CDR2 reads FQNEAQ (reference sequence). CDR3 length: 19 residues. In DNA form, the CDR3 reads TGTGCCAGCAGCTTAGGCTATTTTAGCGGAGTAAGCTCCTACAATGAGCAGTTCTTC. Its protein product is CASSLGYFSGVSSYNEQFF.

The chain has TRBV14 and TRBJ1-4; D might be TRBD1 (6 bases). Per germline, CDR1 SGHDN and CDR2 FVKESK. V dropped 0 bases and J dropped 7 bases, with 15 bases sitting between them. The CDR3 has 16 residues. The CDR3 is CASSQDPSRGGEKLFF. For the CDR3, the DNA is TGTGCCAGCAGCCAAGATCCATCCAGGGGTGGTGAAAAACTGTTTTTT.

The chain combines TRBV18 with TRBJ1-6; TRBD1 is a possible D gene (5 bases). The CDR3 runs to 15 residues. Germline loops: CDR1 KGHSH, CDR2 LQKENI. V lost 2 bases and J 5 bases, leaving 10 bases between the germline ends. The CDR3 here is CASSPSRADNSPLHF. Written as DNA, the CDR3 is TGTGCCAGCTCACCAAGCAGGGCTGATAATTCACCCCTCCACTTT. Full variable domain (rest looked up from reference TRBV18 and TRBJ1-6): NAGVMQNPRHLVRRRGQEARLRCSPMKGHSHVYWYRQLPEEGLKFMVYLQKENIIDESGMPKERFSAEFPKEGPSILRIQQVVRGDSAAYFCASSPSRADNSPLHFGNGTRLTVT.

The chain employs TRBV19 and TRBJ1-5; TRBD1 is a possible D gene (5 bases). The V end lost 5 bases, the J end lost 3 bases, and 14 bases lay between the germline ends. This CDR3 is built from 15 residues. CDR1 is LNHDA, CDR2 SQIVND, per germline (reference sequence). The CDR3 reads CASSSQGGANQPQHF. In nucleotides, the CDR3 is TGTGCCAGTAGTTCGCAGGGAGGTGCCAATCAGCCCCAGCATTTT.

The V and J genes are TRBV30 and TRBJ1-5; D not resolved. The V end was cut by 2 bases, the J end by 5 bases, with 10 bases between. The CDR3 contains 13 residues. CDR1 GTSNPN and CDR2 SVGIG come from the germline V gene (reference sequence). The CDR3 nucleotides read TGTGCCTGGAGTTTAAGGCGGGATCAGCCCCAGCATTTT. Protein sequence: CAWSLRRDQPQHF.

This clone was counted once. This chain uses TRBV29-1 with TRBJ2-1; D possibly corresponds to TRBD2 (5 bases). The CDR3 consists of 11 residues. Trimming removed 5 bases at V and 10 bases at J, with 12 bases between. Germline values: CDR1 SQVTM, CDR2 ANQGSEA. CDR3 in DNA: TGCAGCGTTTATAATAGAGGGGAGCAGTTCTTC. Translated, it gives CSVYNRGEQFF.

The chain uses TRBV7-9 and TRBJ2-1; 9 bases map to TRBD2. Losses at the gene ends were 5 bases for V and 8 bases for J; bases not matched to a gene: 19. Germline V gene lookup returns CDR1 SEHNR and CDR2 FQNEAQ (reference sequence). This CDR3 has 18 amino acids. As DNA, the CDR3 is TGTGCCAGCAGCCTTCCTCCCCGTCTAGCGGGGAGAGATGATGAGCAGTTCTTC. Its translation is CASSLPPRLAGRDDEQFF.

The chain links TRBV27 to TRBJ1-1; TRBD1 matches 10 bases. V was pared by 2 bases and J by 5 bases, with 11 bases of the junction left unmatched. The CDR3 is made up of 17 amino acids. In germline, CDR1 is MNHEY, CDR2 SMNVEV (reference sequence). CDR3 amino acids: CASSLKGTGDLRTEAFF. The DNA for the CDR3 is TGTGCCAGCAGTTTAAAGGGGACAGGGGATTTGAGAACTGAAGCTTTCTTT.

The rearrangement joins TRBV3-1 (or the pseudogene TRBV3-2) to TRBJ2-4; 10 nucleotides agree with TRBD2. CDR1 LGHDT and CDR2 YNNKEL come from the germline V gene (reference sequence). Trimming took 1 base from V and 5 from J; bases not matched to a gene: 8. CDR3 length: 17 amino acids. DNA for the CDR3: TGTGCCAGCAGCCAAGTGAGCGGGAGGGCCAATGAAAACATTCAGTACTTC. Amino acid sequence: CASSQVSGRANENIQYF.

The V call is TRBV30, the J call TRBJ1-1; D is uncertain. Trimming left V 0 bases short and J 3 bases short, with 8 bases between. The length of the CDR3 is 13 residues. CDR1 GTSNPN and CDR2 SVGIG come from the germline V gene (reference sequence). CDR3 in amino acids: CAWSVQTYTEAFF. The CDR3 nucleotides read TGTGCCTGGAGTGTACAGACGTACACTGAAGCTTTCTTT.

The rearrangement uses TRBV11-3 and TRBJ1-1; the D is unclear. The V gene lost 1 base and the J gene lost 4 bases, with 13 bases spanning the gap. Germline V lookup: CDR1 SGHNT, CDR2 YENEEA. This CDR3 comprises 15 residues. The CDR3 reads CASSLGGEGGTEAFF. CDR3 nucleotides: TGTGCCAGCAGCTTAGGTGGGGAGGGCGGCACTGAAGCTTTCTTT.

This sequence joins TRBV5-5 and TRBJ2-2; D is uncertain. Trimming cost V 2 bases and J 5 bases, with 4 bases left between them. Germline assignment: CDR1 SGHKS and CDR2 YYEKEE (reference sequence). CDR3 length equals 12 residues. The CDR3 DNA sequence: TGTGCCAGCAGCTTACTTACCGGGGAGCTGTTTTTT. This translates into CASSLLTGELFF.

Concerning this clone: This specimen includes other DNA sequences encoding the same CDR3. The chain carries TRBV7-8 and TRBJ2-7; D remains ambiguous. There are 11 residues in the CDR3. Germline CDR1 SGHVS, CDR2 FQNEAQ. V lost 5 bases and J 5 bases, leaving 7 bases between the germline ends. CDR3 residues: CASSPRDEQYF. The CDR3 nucleotides read TGTGCCAGCAGCCCTCGTGACGAGCAGTACTTC. Supplemented by reference TRBV7-8 and TRBJ2-7, the full variable domain reads GAGVSQSPRYKVAKRGQDVALRCDPISGHVSLFWYQQALGQGPEFLTYFQNEAQLDKSGLPSDRFFAERPEGSVSTLKIQRTQQEDSAVYLCASSPRDEQYFGPGTRLTVT.

The chain uses TRBV5-6 and TRBJ1-1; 8 positions agree with TRBD1. This CDR3 comprises 17 residues. V lost 1 base, J lost 3 bases, and 11 bases stayed unmatched. The germline V gene has CDR1 SGHDT and CDR2 YYEEEE. CDR3 in amino acids: CASSLWVDRVGDTEAFF. Written as DNA, the CDR3 is TGTGCCAGCAGCTTGTGGGTGGACAGGGTCGGGGACACTGAAGCTTTCTTT.

The V call is TRBV11-2, the J call TRBJ1-2; 8 bases fit TRBD1. CDR3 length equals 13 residues. The trim removed 5 bases at V and 7 bases at J, leaving 6 bases unmatched. Germline V gene lookup returns CDR1 SGHAT and CDR2 FQNNGV. The CDR3 region has the DNA TGTGCCAGCAGCAACGATGACAGGGGTGGCTACACCTTC. Translation gives CASSNDDRGGYTF. The full variable domain, completed using reference TRBV11-2 and TRBJ1-2, is EAGVAQSPRYKIIEKRQSVAFWCNPISGHATLYWYQQILGQGPKLLIQFQNNGVVDDSQLPKDRFSAERLKGVDSTLKIQPAKLEDSAVYLCASSNDDRGGYTFGSGTRLTVV.

This rearrangement joins TRBV19 to TRBJ1-1; tentative D call: TRBD1 (5 bases). V was clipped by 3 bases and J by 6 bases, with 14 bases between them. The CDR3 is 14 residues long. Germline V gene lookup returns CDR1 LNHDA and CDR2 SQIVND (reference sequence). CDR3 loop: CASSISGLGAEAFF. In DNA, the CDR3 is TGTGCCAGTAGTATCAGTGGGCTAGGGGCTGAAGCTTTCTTT.

This chain links TRBV18 with TRBJ2-1; 7 positions agree with TRBD2. V lost 0 bases, J lost 7 bases, and 9 bases stayed unmatched. CDR3 length: 16 amino acids. Per germline, CDR1 KGHSH and CDR2 LQKENI. The CDR3 DNA sequence: TGTGCCAGCTCACCACCGGGCGGGAGAGGTTTGAATGAGCAGTTCTTC. This translates into CASSPPGGRGLNEQFF.

V and J are TRBV6-6 and TRBJ1-2, with D perhaps TRBD1 (6 bases). This CDR3 has 14 residues. Trimming stripped 8 bases from V and 1 base from J, with 14 bases between. The germline CDR1 and CDR2 sequences are MNHNY and SVGAGI (reference sequence). CDR3 sequence reads: CASSEGGGNYGYTF. Written as DNA, the CDR3 is TGTGCCAGCTCTGAGGGGGGGGGTAACTATGGCTACACCTTC.

This clone came up once. The chain is built from TRBV6-5 and TRBJ1-3; D gene uncertain. Trimming cost V 2 bases and J 0 bases, with 11 bases left between them. The CDR3 is made up of 16 amino acids. Germline CDR1 and CDR2: MNHEY and SVGAGI. CDR3 region: CASSYGAGSSGNTIYF. For the CDR3, the DNA is TGTGCCAGCAGTTACGGCGCGGGGAGCTCTGGAAACACCATATATTTT.

The V call is TRBV6-5, the J call TRBJ2-1; 7 bases fit TRBD1. CDR1 MNHEY and CDR2 SVGAGI come from the germline V gene. V lost 2 bases to trimming and J lost 8 bases; unmatched junction nucleotides: 6. There are 14 residues in the CDR3. In DNA, the CDR3 is TGTGCCAGCAGTTACATCCCAGGGGGTCATGAGCAGTTCTTC. Its protein is CASSYIPGGHEQFF.

The V and J genes are TRBV29-1 and TRBJ2-3, with a possible D match to TRBD1 (5 bases). This CDR3 has 13 amino acids. The V gene's germline CDR1 is SQVTM and CDR2 ANQGSEA. With 7 bases removed from V and 6 bases from J, the gap between germline ends came to 17 bases. CDR3 DNA: TGCAGCGCTGGGGCCCTCATGGAGGATACGCAGTATTTT. Its protein product is CSAGALMEDTQYF.